Shown below are 10 T cell receptor beta chains from a single sample sequenced in a study of early T cells in non-severe SARS-CoV-2 infection. One entry per CDR3 protein, called by TCRdb with MiXCR from the 5' RACE reads. Seen here are approximately 73,000 distinct CDR3 sequences, about 13% observed once, and the top ten hold approximately 1%. Sequenced: whole blood. All receptors come from an adult who was a healthcare worker with PCR-confirmed SARS-CoV-2 infection or an uninfected control (not recorded which).

V gene TRBV7-2 combines with J gene TRBJ1-5, with TRBD1 matching over 8 bases. The CDR3 sequence is 16 residues long. The germline V gene encodes CDR1 SGHTA and CDR2 FQGNSA. The ends lost 4 bases at V and 2 bases at J; junction bases unmatched: 7. The CDR3 bases are TGTGCCAGCAGCTCGCAGGGGGCTTGGGGCAATCAGCCCCAGCATTTT. This gives the protein CASSSQGAWGNQPQHF.

This clonotype was counted a few times. The gene calls are TRBV20-1 and TRBJ1-1, with TRBD1 as a possible D gene (6 bases). V shed 3 bases and J shed 6 bases, with 11 bases lying between them. The CDR3 has 12 amino acids. Germline values: CDR1 DFQATT, CDR2 SNEGSKA (reference sequence). CDR3: CSARAGGSEAFF. CDR3 nucleotides: TGCAGTGCTAGGGCCGGGGGCTCTGAAGCTTTCTTT.

This chain joins TRBV28 and TRBJ2-1, with D possibly matching TRBD2 (6 bases). This CDR3 has 15 amino acids. V dropped 1 base and J dropped 3 bases, with 10 bases sitting between them. Germline assignment: CDR1 MDHEN and CDR2 SYDVKM. The CDR3 is CASSLFGGLYNEQFF. The CDR3 nucleotides read TGTGCCAGCAGTTTATTCGGGGGACTCTACAATGAGCAGTTCTTC.

There are many counts of this clonotype. The chain employs TRBV7-2 and TRBJ2-1; 8 bases agree with TRBD2. The CDR3 consists of 16 residues. Germline assignment: CDR1 SGHTA and CDR2 FQGNSA. Trimming removed 1 base from V and 8 bases from J; junction bases left unmatched: 10. The CDR3 nucleotides are TGTGCCAGCAGCTTAGACCGACTAGCGATAACGGATGAGCAGTTCTTC. Its translation: CASSLDRLAITDEQFF.

The sample holds a few counts of this clonotype. The rearrangement links TRBV11-3 to TRBJ2-1; possible D gene TRBD1, 6 bases. This CDR3 comprises 16 residues. Germline assignment: CDR1 SGHNT and CDR2 YENEEA. The germline V and J ends were trimmed by 1 base and 0 bases, with 10 bases remaining between them. The CDR3 DNA is TGTGCCAGCAGCTTAGGGACAGTGAGCTCCTACAATGAGCAGTTCTTC. Residues: CASSLGTVSSYNEQFF.

The chain couples TRBV4-1 to TRBJ2-1, with TRBD2 matching over 7 bases. With 3 bases clipped from V and 3 bases from J, the junction kept 5 bases outside the gene matches. Germline lookup yields CDR1 MGHRA and CDR2 YSYEKL. The CDR3 sequence is 15 residues long. For the CDR3, the DNA is TGCGCCAGCAGCCAGGGGGGAGGGTTCTACAATGAGCAGTTCTTC. It codes for CASSQGGGFYNEQFF.

This sequence joins TRBV7-8 and TRBJ1-1, with D unclear. Germline V CDR1 and CDR2: SGHVS, FQNEAQ. The ends were cut back, 5 bases at V and 6 bases at J, with 10 bases in the middle. The CDR3 length is 12 residues. The CDR3 here is CASSPPGPEAFF. CDR3 coding DNA: TGTGCCAGCAGCCCACCAGGACCTGAAGCTTTCTTT.

This clonotype has ten or more counts. The chain recombines TRBV7-6 with TRBJ1-2, with D possibly being TRBD1 (5 bases). The CDR3 covers 14 residues. V shed 5 bases and J shed 5 bases, with 15 bases lying between them. Germline values: CDR1 SGHVS, CDR2 FNYEAQ. Here the CDR3 reads CASSQRAGEYGYTF. The CDR3 nucleotides are TGTGCCAGCAGCCAAAGGGCGGGGGAATATGGCTACACCTTC.

Comment on this clonotype: This could be a read error, since a much larger clone is one nucleotide away. The V gene is TRBV9, the J gene TRBJ1-6; D is unresolved. The CDR3 consists of 14 residues. CDR1 is SGDLS, CDR2 YYNGEE, per germline. CDR3 residues: CASSAPRTNSALHF. In nucleotides, the CDR3 is TGTGCCAGCAGCGCTCCCCGGACTAATTCAGCCCTCCACTTT.

This clonotype was recorded at least ten times. The V gene is TRBV28, the J gene TRBJ1-1; a possible D gene is TRBD1 (6 bases). V lost 4 bases to trimming and J lost 0 bases, with 18 bases between them. CDR1 is MDHEN, CDR2 SYDVKM, per germline. The length of the CDR3 is 17 residues. The CDR3 nucleotides are TGTGCCAGCAGTTCCCCCGGTCGGGGGGCCATGAACACTGAAGCTTTCTTT. Amino acid sequence: CASSSPGRGAMNTEAFF.